The source of this T cell receptor (beta chain) is a study of blood T cell repertoires in COVID-19. The CDR3 contains 12 residues. V lost 6 bases to trimming and J lost 6 bases, with 8 bases between them. Germline CDR1 is SGHAT and CDR2 is FQNNGV. Original data processing: Estimates of nucleated cell counts were drawn from the amplification of reference gene primers. Libraries were prepared by immunoSEQ multiplex PCR; TCRdb keeps only in-frame clonotypes and omits some of them. That table supplies the V and J calls and clone size; D and trimming were determined from the DNA. The table shows some 180,000 clones, with around 80% occurring only once.

The TCR originated in a human donor in a cohort sampled during active COVID-19. The chain is built from TRBV11-2 and TRBJ2-2, with D unresolved. Sequencing was performed on peripheral blood. CDR3 protein: CASRRSPGELFF. The CDR3 DNA sequence: TGTGCCAGCAGGCGTTCCCCCGGGGAGCTGTTTTTT.